The present T cell receptor (beta chain) was sequenced within a study of blood T cell repertoires in COVID-19 (dated by TCRdb to 2020 to 2022). Describing the broader study: Collaborator samples came from the United States, Italy and Spain and covered acute and convalescent phases of COVID-19. The prospective study material was composed of cDNA or gDNA derived from T cells, B-cell-depleted T cells, or PBMCs. Subjects who had been exposed to COVID-19, were actively infected with it, or had recovered from it provided the deeply sampled blood TCRbeta repertoires that made up the dataset. The repertoires were made available in a free public database intended to serve as a resource for research on the immune response to SARS-CoV-2. The samples were drawn from the first 160 participants of the ongoing ImmuneRACE study and from 950 to 1,500 subjects provided by 6 global collaborators. A de-identified subject ID, COVID-19 status, age in years and sex were almost always included in the sample metadata. Where available, HLA class I and class II types were obtained from metadata supplied by the sample provider rather than from assay-based typing.

In regard to this clone: This receptor's antigen is unknown. No much larger clonotype is one base removed from it; base qualities were not supplied.

Collaborating institutions collected whole blood in K2EDTA tubes following their own protocols. For TCRbeta analysis, collaborator samples were shipped as frozen whole blood, as isolated PBMCs, or as DNA extracted from either sample type. TCRbeta CDR3 regions were amplified from genomic DNA by means of the immunoSEQ Assay, a bias-controlled multiplex PCR. The source study handled its data this way. Nucleated cell counts per sample were estimated from amplification of reference gene primers within the assay. To quantify the absolute abundance of each unique TCRbeta CDR3 rearrangement, sequence reads were collapsed and filtered. For each sample, productive Simpson clonality was calculated as the square root of Simpson's diversity index across productive rearrangements. This is the immuneACCESS table as TCRdb keeps it, with only in-frame sequences that have V and J called. A part of the clones is gone; compared with another copy, unresolved V genes explain less than half, and the rest is unexplained. V and J calls and clone size are copied from that table; D and trimming were computed from the DNA. This sample lists almost 55,000 clones; more than 75% were detected once. The ten largest make up 7% to 10% of the sample.

Summary of the overall study and its limitations: The quantity of clinical and demographic metadata differed by source and by participant and was supplied without curation.

The V and J ends are trimmed by 5 bases and 4 bases, leaving 9 bases between them. The CDR3 holds 13 amino acids from the cysteine to the phenylalanine. Only the CDR3 DNA stays, 39 bases, in frame from base 1. The germline V gene yields MRHNA for CDR1 and SNTAGT for CDR2. The sequenced sample was peripheral blood. The receptor comes from a middle-aged man with active COVID-19. The chain is encoded by TRBV6-4 joined to TRBJ1-3; TRBD1 could be the D gene, as 6 bases match. The CDR3 region has the sequence CASSQDRGNTIYF. The sequence in DNA is TGTGCCAGCAGTCAAGACAGGGGAAACACCATATATTTT.